This record looks at one T cell receptor beta chain sequence and its context. TCRdb keeps only in-frame clones here, not all; method: immunoSEQ multiplex PCR. The table lists hundreds of thousands of clones, approximately 90% of them singletons. These data are taken from a study of shared T cell receptors in the human thymus. The sample was also linked to a second study, of human thymus T cells. That source reports: Resections obtained during corrective heart surgery supplied the thymus tissue. Reports from related research described highly overlapping thymic repertoires among unrelated individuals.

What was sequenced was thymocytes. The clonotype originates from a boy under two years old with a congenital heart defect.

The CDR3 protein is CASSPSRGRAPDTQYF. In nucleotides, the CDR3 is TGCGCCAGCAGCCCCTCTCGCGGGAGGGCCCCCGATACGCAGTATTTT. The V call is TRBV4-1, the J call TRBJ2-3; 9 bases are shared with TRBD2. V trimming: 4 bases; J trimming: 6 bases; junction bases outside the gene matches: 11. Germline V CDR1 and CDR2: MGHRA, YSYEKL. The CDR3 runs to 16 residues.